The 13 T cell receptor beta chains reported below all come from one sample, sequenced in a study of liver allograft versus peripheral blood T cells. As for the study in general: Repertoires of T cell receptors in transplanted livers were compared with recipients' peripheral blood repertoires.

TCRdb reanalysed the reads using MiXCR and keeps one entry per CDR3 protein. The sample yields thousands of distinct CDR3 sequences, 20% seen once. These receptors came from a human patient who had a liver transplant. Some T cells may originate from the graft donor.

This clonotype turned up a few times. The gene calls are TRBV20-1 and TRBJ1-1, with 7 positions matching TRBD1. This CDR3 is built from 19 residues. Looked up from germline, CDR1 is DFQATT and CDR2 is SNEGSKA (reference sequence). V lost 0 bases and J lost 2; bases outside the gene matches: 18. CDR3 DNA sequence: TGCAGTGCTAGAGACCGGGACAGCCTGAGGCGCCGCATTAACACTGAAGCTTTCTTT. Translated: CSARDRDSLRRRINTEAFF.

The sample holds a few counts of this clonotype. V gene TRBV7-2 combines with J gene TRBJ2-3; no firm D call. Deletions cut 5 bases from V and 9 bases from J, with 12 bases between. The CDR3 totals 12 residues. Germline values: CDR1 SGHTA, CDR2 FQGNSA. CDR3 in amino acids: CASSLNTETQYF. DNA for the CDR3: TGTGCCAGCAGCCTGAATACGGAAACGCAGTATTTT.

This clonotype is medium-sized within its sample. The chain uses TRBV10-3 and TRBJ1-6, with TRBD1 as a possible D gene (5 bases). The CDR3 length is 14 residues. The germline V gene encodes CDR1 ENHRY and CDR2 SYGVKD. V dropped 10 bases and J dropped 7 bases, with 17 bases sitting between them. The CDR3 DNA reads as TGTGCCACAGGGATGGACGGAGGGAATTCACCCCTCCACTTT. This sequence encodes CATGMDGGNSPLHF.

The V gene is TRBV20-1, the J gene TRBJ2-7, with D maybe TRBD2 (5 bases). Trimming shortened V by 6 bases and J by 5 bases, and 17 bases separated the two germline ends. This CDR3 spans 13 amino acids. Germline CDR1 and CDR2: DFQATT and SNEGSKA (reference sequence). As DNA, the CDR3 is TGCAGTGCGCCTCGAGATGCGGGCCACGAGCAGTACTTC. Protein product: CSAPRDAGHEQYF.

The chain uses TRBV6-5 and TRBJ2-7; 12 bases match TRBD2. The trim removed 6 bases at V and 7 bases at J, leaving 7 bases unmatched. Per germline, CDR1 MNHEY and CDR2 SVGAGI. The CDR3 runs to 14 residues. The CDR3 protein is CASRSGTSGLEQYF. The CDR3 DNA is TGTGCCAGCAGGTCCGGGACTAGCGGGCTTGAGCAGTACTTC.

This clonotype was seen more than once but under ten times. The CDR3 protein is CASSLQGGQPQHF. CDR3 nucleotide sequence: TGTGCCAGCAGTTTACAGGGAGGCCAGCCCCAGCATTTT. V usage is TRBV7-2 and J usage is TRBJ1-5; the D gene is possibly TRBD1 (6 bases). Germline values: CDR1 SGHTA, CDR2 FQGNSA. This CDR3 contains 13 residues. Trimming stripped 6 bases from V and 7 bases from J, with 13 bases between. Complete variable domain (other parts from reference TRBV7-2 and TRBJ1-5): GAGVSQSPSNKVTEKGKDVELRCDPISGHTALYWYRQSLGQGLEFLIYFQGNSAPDKSGLPSDRFSAERTGGSVSTLTIQRTQQEDSAVYLCASSLQGGQPQHFGDGTRLSIL.

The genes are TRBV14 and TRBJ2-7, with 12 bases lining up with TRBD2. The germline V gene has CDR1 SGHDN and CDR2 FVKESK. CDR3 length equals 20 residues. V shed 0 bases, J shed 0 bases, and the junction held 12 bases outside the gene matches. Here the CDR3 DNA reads TGTGCCAGCAGCCAAGAGACGGCTAGCGGGAGGGCGGCAGGCTCCTACGAGCAGTACTTC. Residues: CASSQETASGRAAGSYEQYF.

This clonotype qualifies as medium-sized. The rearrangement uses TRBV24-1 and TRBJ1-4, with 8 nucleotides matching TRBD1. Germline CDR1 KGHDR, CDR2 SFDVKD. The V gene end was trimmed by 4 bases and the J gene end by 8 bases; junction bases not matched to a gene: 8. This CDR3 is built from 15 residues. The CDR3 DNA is TGTGCCACCAGTGACCGGACAGGGAGTGGAGAAAAACTGTTTTTT. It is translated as CATSDRTGSGEKLFF.

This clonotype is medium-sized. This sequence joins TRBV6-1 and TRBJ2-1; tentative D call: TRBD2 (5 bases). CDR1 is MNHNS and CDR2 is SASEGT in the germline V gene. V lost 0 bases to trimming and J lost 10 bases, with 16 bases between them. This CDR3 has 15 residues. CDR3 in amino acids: CASSEAGNFFYEQFF. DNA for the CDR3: TGTGCCAGCAGTGAAGCCGGGAATTTCTTCTACGAGCAGTTCTTC.

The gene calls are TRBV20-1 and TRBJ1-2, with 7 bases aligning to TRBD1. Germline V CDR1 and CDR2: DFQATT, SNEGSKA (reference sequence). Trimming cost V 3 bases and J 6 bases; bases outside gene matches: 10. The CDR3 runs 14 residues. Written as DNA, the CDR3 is TGCAGTGCTAGCCCGGGACAGTTGGGGGATGGCTACACCTTC. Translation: CSASPGQLGDGYTF.

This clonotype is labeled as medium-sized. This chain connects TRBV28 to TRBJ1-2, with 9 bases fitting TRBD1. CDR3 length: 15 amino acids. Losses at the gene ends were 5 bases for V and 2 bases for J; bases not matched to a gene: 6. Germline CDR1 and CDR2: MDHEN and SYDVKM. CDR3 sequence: CASSVQGTGNYGYTF. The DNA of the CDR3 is TGTGCCAGCAGTGTCCAGGGGACAGGGAACTATGGCTACACCTTC.

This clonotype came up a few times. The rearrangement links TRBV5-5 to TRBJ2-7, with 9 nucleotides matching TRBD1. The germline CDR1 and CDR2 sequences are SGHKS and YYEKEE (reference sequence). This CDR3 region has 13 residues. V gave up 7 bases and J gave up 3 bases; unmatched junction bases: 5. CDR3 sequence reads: CASVGTGNYEQYF. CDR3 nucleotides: TGTGCCAGCGTAGGGACAGGGAACTACGAGCAGTACTTC.

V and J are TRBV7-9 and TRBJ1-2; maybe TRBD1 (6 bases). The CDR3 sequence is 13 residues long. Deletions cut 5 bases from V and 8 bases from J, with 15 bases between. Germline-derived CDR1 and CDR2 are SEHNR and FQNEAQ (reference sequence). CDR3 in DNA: TGTGCCAGCAGCCAAACAGGGAGGCAAGGCTACACCTTC. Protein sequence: CASSQTGRQGYTF.